This is a list of T cell receptor beta chains from one sample in a study of blood T cells in healthy people across ages. TCRdb fed the 5' RACE reads into MiXCR, producing one record per CDR3 protein. The sample has approximately 900,000 distinct CDR3 sequences; around 46% are singletons. Sequenced sample: blood. The receptors come from a man aged 25 to 45 in good health. CDR3s include the opening cysteine and the closing phenylalanine or tryptophan. D genes are given only for firm matches. Only some rows state a clone size, as once, few, many or a class for expanded clones.

>TRBV6-5|NA|TRBJ1-2|NA
TGTGCCAGCAGTTACTCTTTCGGGGCTAACTATGGCTACACCTTC
CASSYSFGANYGYTF
>TRBV28|few|TRBJ2-5|TRBD1
TGTGCCAGCAGTTTAGCGGGACAGGGGGGACGAGAGACCCAGTACTTC
CASSLAGQGGRETQYF
>TRBV27|few|TRBJ1-6|NA
TGTGCCAGCAGAGGGGGGTCCTATAATTCACCCCTCCACTTT
CASRGGSYNSPLHF
>TRBV29-1|NA|TRBJ1-1|NA
TGCAGCGTTGACGGGCAGGGAGGGCGTAGGACTGAAGCTTTCTTT
CSVDGQGGRRTEAFF
>TRBV29-1|NA|TRBJ1-2|TRBD1
TGCAGCGTGGGACAGGGGCCAACTAACTATGGCTACACCTTC
CSVGQGPTNYGYTF
>TRBV7-2|once|TRBJ2-7|NA
TGTGCCAGCAGCACCGACCCAGGGGATGAGCAGTACTTC
CASSTDPGDEQYF
>TRBV5-1|NA|TRBJ2-1|TRBD1
TGCGCCAGCAGCGTAGGACAGGGGAGCGATGAGCAGTTCTTC
CASSVGQGSDEQFF
>TRBV4-3|NA|TRBJ1-3|NA
TGCGCCAGCAGCCAAGAGGTGACGGTTGGAAACACCATATATTTT
CASSQEVTVGNTIYF
>TRBV7-2|NA|TRBJ2-3|TRBD2
TGTGCCAGCAACTTAGGTGGACTAGCGGGCACAGATACGCAGTATTTT
CASNLGGLAGTDTQYF
>TRBV7-9|once|TRBJ2-1|NA
TGTGCCAGCAGCCATGGGACTTACGACAATGAGCAGTTCTTC
CASSHGTYDNEQFF
>TRBV3-1|NA|TRBJ1-2|NA
TGTGCCAGCACTCGAGGGAATGGCTACACCTTC
CASTRGNGYTF
>TRBV19|NA|TRBJ2-1|NA
TGTGCCAGTAGTGCCGTTAACAATGAGCAGTTCTTC
CASSAVNNEQFF
>TRBV20-1|NA|TRBJ1-6|NA
TGCAGTGCTAGTTTCAGGGACTCCTATAATTCACCCCTCCACTTT
CSASFRDSYNSPLHF
>TRBV6-1|NA|TRBJ2-1|NA
TGTGCCAGCAGTGAAGAGCGGAAGGGAAATGAGCAGTTCTTC
CASSEERKGNEQFF
>TRBV14|few|TRBJ2-5|TRBD2
TGTGCCAGCAGCCCTAGCGGGAAAGAGACCCAGTACTTC
CASSPSGKETQYF
>TRBV29-1|NA|TRBJ2-1|TRBD2
TGCAGCGTTGAATTTGGGGACTACAATGAGCGGTTCTTC
CSVEFGDYNERFF
>TRBV5-1|few|TRBJ1-1|NA
TGCGCCAGCAGCTTGAGCGGGGAGAACACTGAAGCTTTCTTT
CASSLSGENTEAFF
>TRBV6-2/TRBV6-3|NA|TRBJ2-5|TRBD1
TGTGCCGGAAAGGGACAGGGGGTAGGAGAGACCCAGTACTTC
CAGKGQGVGETQYF
>TRBV7-2|NA|TRBJ2-1|NA
TGTGCCAGCAGCCAGCCCGGACAGTACTACAATGAGCAGTTCTTC
CASSQPGQYYNEQFF
>TRBV20-1|once|TRBJ2-7|NA
TGCAGTGCCCCGAGCGGATCAAGCTCCTACGAGCAGTACTTC
CSAPSGSSSYEQYF
>TRBV12-3/TRBV12-4|NA|TRBJ2-3|NA
TGTGCCAGCACCCCCCTCGGAGGTGATACGCAGTATTTT
CASTPLGGDTQYF
>TRBV6-2/TRBV6-3|NA|TRBJ2-5|TRBD1
TGTGCCAGCAGTTACTCGAGGGGACAGCTCCAAGAGACCCAGTACTTC
CASSYSRGQLQETQYF
>TRBV20-1|NA|TRBJ2-5|TRBD2
TGCAGTGCTGGGACTTGGCTAGCGGGGGTCCGCCAAGAGACCCAGTACTTC
CSAGTWLAGVRQETQYF
>TRBV28|NA|TRBJ2-7|TRBD1
TGTGCCAGCAGGGGGACAGGGTCCGACTACGAGCAGTACTTC
CASRGTGSDYEQYF
>TRBV12-3/TRBV12-4|NA|TRBJ1-4|NA
TGTGCCAGCAGCCCTACCAGGGGCCCAAATGAAAAACTGTTTTTT
CASSPTRGPNEKLFF
>TRBV7-8|few|TRBJ2-7|NA
TGTGCCAGCAGCACATACCCCCGGACGGGAAGCTCCTACGAGCAGTACTTC
CASSTYPRTGSSYEQYF
>TRBV4-1|NA|TRBJ2-3|TRBD2
TGCGCCAGCAGCCAAGGGGGTAGCGGGGGCCTCACAGATACGCAGTATTTT
CASSQGGSGGLTDTQYF
>TRBV7-2|NA|TRBJ2-5|TRBD2
TGTGCCAGCACCCAACCCGCGGGGGGACAAGAGACCCAGTACTTC
CASTQPAGGQETQYF
>TRBV20-1|NA|TRBJ1-2|TRBD1
TGCAGTGCTAGCGACGCCCAACAGGGGCCATCTAGGGCTGGCTACACCTTC
CSASDAQQGPSRAGYTF
>TRBV6-6|few|TRBJ1-2|NA
TGTGCCAGCAGTTACTCCTCAGGACTCCATGGCTACACCTTC
CASSYSSGLHGYTF
>TRBV20-1|few|TRBJ2-7|TRBD1
TGCAGTGGGACAGGGGATAAATACTCCTACGAGCAGTACTTC
CSGTGDKYSYEQYF
>TRBV6-5|few|TRBJ2-1|TRBD2
TGTGCCAGCAGAATAGCGGGGGGTGGCAATGAGCAGTTCTTC
CASRIAGGGNEQFF
>TRBV2|NA|TRBJ2-1|NA
TGTGCCAGCATTGTCCGATCTAGTGAGCAGTTCTTC
CASIVRSSEQFF
>TRBV20-1|NA|TRBJ1-1|TRBD1
TGCAGTGCCCATACTTGGGACAGTATGAACACTGAAGCTTTCTTT
CSAHTWDSMNTEAFF
>TRBV4-2|NA|TRBJ1-1|NA
TGTGCCAGCCGAAGATACGAGGGGAACACTGAAGCTTTCTTT
CASRRYEGNTEAFF
>TRBV3-1|NA|TRBJ1-1|NA
TGTGCCAGCAGCCAAGGTATGGGGGCTCGGGCCACTGAAGCTTTCTTT
CASSQGMGARATEAFF
>TRBV2|few|TRBJ1-2|NA
TGTGCCAGCAGTGATATGCTAGGGGTGAGCTATGGCTACACCTTC
CASSDMLGVSYGYTF
>TRBV4-2|NA|TRBJ2-5|NA
TGTGCCAGCAGCCGCGTCCTTGGGGAGACCCAGTACTTC
CASSRVLGETQYF
>TRBV9|once|TRBJ2-5|TRBD1
TGTGCCAGCAGCGTCGGACAGGCAGCCTTCCAAGAGACCCAGTACTTC
CASSVGQAAFQETQYF
>TRBV7-2|NA|TRBJ2-2|NA
TGTGCCAGGAGGGAACCGGGGTCCGGGGAGCTGTTTTTT
CARREPGSGELFF
>TRBV3-1|few|TRBJ2-7|NA
TGTGCCAGCAGCTACGAGCGGTATCCCTACGAGCAGTACTTC
CASSYERYPYEQYF
>TRBV7-2|NA|TRBJ2-5|TRBD2
TGTGCCAGCAGCTCGAGGACTAGCGGGCGATTAAATGAGCAGTACTTC
CASSSRTSGRLNEQYF
>TRBV5-1|NA|TRBJ2-4|TRBD1
TGCGCCAGCAGAGAAGGGACAGGGATGATGGACATTCAGTACTTC
CASREGTGMMDIQYF
>TRBV24-1|few|TRBJ2-7|TRBD1
TGTGCCACCAGTGACCCGACCGGGACAGGATCCTACGAGCAGTACTTC
CATSDPTGTGSYEQYF
>TRBV6-2/TRBV6-3|few|TRBJ1-6|TRBD1
TGTGCCAGCGGACCGGGACAGGGTCATAATTCACCCCTCCACTTT
CASGPGQGHNSPLHF
>TRBV6-6|few|TRBJ2-1|TRBD2
TGTGCCAGCACCCCGTCGGGGGAGGGTGAGCAGTTCTTC
CASTPSGEGEQFF
>TRBV7-2|NA|TRBJ1-3|NA
TGTGCCAGCAGCCAACAGGTCTCTGGAAACACCATATATTTT
CASSQQVSGNTIYF
>TRBV29-1|NA|TRBJ1-1|TRBD1
TGCAGCGTTGCCTTCCCGACAGGGCCGAACACTGAAGCTTTCTTT
CSVAFPTGPNTEAFF
>TRBV15|NA|TRBJ1-2|NA
TGTGCCACCAGCAGGGCGGCAGGGGTTCAACTAACTTACTATGGCTACACCTTC
CATSRAAGVQLTYYGYTF
>TRBV20-1|NA|TRBJ1-5|TRBD1
TGCAGTGCTAGGTTCAGGGGGCTCCAGGGTAGCAATCAGCCCCAGCATTTT
CSARFRGLQGSNQPQHF
>TRBV20-1|NA|TRBJ2-3|TRBD1
TGCAGTGCCCCGGGGCCCTACAGGGGGGCGCAGTATTTT
CSAPGPYRGAQYF
>TRBV5-5|NA|TRBJ2-2|TRBD1
TGTGCCAGCAGCCCCAGACAGGGGTACACCGGGGAGCTGTTTTTT
CASSPRQGYTGELFF
>TRBV7-3|NA|TRBJ2-7|NA
TGTGCCAGCAGCTTATTTGTGGGGACCTCCTACGAGCAGTACTTC
CASSLFVGTSYEQYF
>TRBV7-9|NA|TRBJ2-1|NA
TGTGCCAGCAGCTTTATTTCCTTCGGGATATCCTACAATGAGCAGTTCTTC
CASSFISFGISYNEQFF
>TRBV2|few|TRBJ2-1|TRBD1
TGTGCCAGTAGCAGACAGGGATCCTGCAATGAGCAGTTCTTC
CASSRQGSCNEQFF
>TRBV9|NA|TRBJ2-3|TRBD2
TGTGCCAGCAGCGTAGGACTAGCGGGGGGCGCGGGATCTCTGACTAATACGCAGTATTTT
CASSVGLAGGAGSLTNTQYF
>TRBV7-9|NA|TRBJ2-6|TRBD1
TGTGCCAGCAGCCAACGGACAGGGTCTGGGGCCAACGTCCTGACTTTC
CASSQRTGSGANVLTF
>TRBV7-9|few|TRBJ1-6|TRBD1
TGTGCCAGCAGCCCCGGGACAGGGACCTATAATTCACCCCTCCACTTT
CASSPGTGTYNSPLHF